This passage covers 22 T cell receptor beta chains from one sample sequenced in a study of T cell repertoires in cytomegalovirus infection. TCRdb fed the reads into MiXCR, producing one record per CDR3 protein. This table has under 250,000 distinct CDR3 sequences, roughly 6.5% appearing once. Sequencing was carried out using PBMCs. The receptors come from a human donor in good health (CMV status not recorded). Some clones in this sample may be carry-over from other donors' samples.

This clonotype was detected many times. The chain uses TRBV20-1 and TRBJ1-2, with TRBD1 matching 8 bases. Per germline, CDR1 DFQATT and CDR2 SNEGSKA (reference sequence). The CDR3 contains 16 residues. The ends lost 0 bases at V and 6 bases at J; junction bases unmatched: 12. CDR3 DNA sequence: TGCAGTGCTAGAGATTTGATCGGACAGGGTCGTCATGGCTACACCTTC. Translated, it gives CSARDLIGQGRHGYTF.

In its sample, this clonotype was seen many times. J is TRBJ1-4 and V is TRBV7-2, with a possible D match to TRBD1 (6 bases). The CDR3 loop spans 15 amino acids. Germline V lookup: CDR1 SGHTA, CDR2 FQGNSA. V lost 4 bases, J lost 3 bases, and 12 bases lay in between. As DNA, the CDR3 is TGTGCCAGCAGCTCTACAGGGCTGGCTAATGAAAAACTGTTTTTT. Its protein product is CASSSTGLANEKLFF.

This clonotype was counted at least ten times. This chain joins TRBV6-5 and TRBJ1-4; no firm D call. The germline CDR1 and CDR2 sequences are MNHEY and SVGAGI. The CDR3 totals 15 residues. V was shortened by 6 bases and J by 0 bases, with 11 bases between the two germline ends. The CDR3 region has the DNA TGTGCCAGCAGCACTGGGCTTGCAACTAATGAAAAACTGTTTTTT. Encoded protein: CASSTGLATNEKLFF.

The sample holds many counts of this clonotype. This chain links TRBV7-2 with TRBJ2-3, with D maybe TRBD2 (6 bases). V was cut by 7 bases and J by 5 bases, with 19 bases left in between. Germline values: CDR1 SGHTA, CDR2 FQGNSA. The CDR3 consists of 15 residues. The CDR3 reads CASIHDSGRKDTQYF. CDR3 nucleotides: TGTGCCAGCATCCACGATTCGGGGAGGAAAGATACGCAGTATTTT.

The rearrangement joins TRBV23-1 to TRBJ1-5; TRBD1 agrees at 7 bases. TRBV23-1 is recorded as an ORF, its role being uncertain. The J segment lost 4 bases and the V segment lost 2 bases, leaving 26 bases of the junction unmatched. The CDR3 spans 22 residues. The CDR3 spells CASSQRRQGTPPPPRRNQPQHF. For the CDR3, the DNA is TGCGCCAGCAGTCAACGAAGACAGGGAACCCCCCCCCCTCCACGTCGAAATCAGCCCCAGCATTTT.

CDR3: CASSGNEARGSYEQYF. CDR3 DNA sequence: TGTGCCAGCAGTGGGAACGAAGCCAGGGGCTCCTACGAGCAGTACTTC. The chain links TRBV6-2 or TRBV6-3 to TRBJ2-7; tentative D call: TRBD1 (6 bases). The CDR3 extends over 16 amino acids. Germline CDR1 reads MNHEY; CDR2 reads SVGEGT. The ends were cut back, 5 bases at V and 0 bases at J, with 17 bases in the middle.

In this sample, this clonotype turned up a few times. The chain couples TRBV30 to TRBJ2-3; 15 bases map to TRBD2. CDR1 GTSNPN and CDR2 SVGIG come from the germline V gene (reference sequence). CDR3 length: 17 residues. J gave up 3 bases and V 1 base, and 5 bases lay outside the gene matches. The CDR3: CAWSGGTSGGTTDTQYF. The DNA of the CDR3 is TGTGCCTGGAGTGGAGGGACTAGCGGGGGGACAACAGATACGCAGTATTTT.

This clonotype was seen more than once but under ten times. The rearrangement links TRBV23-1 to TRBJ1-5, with D possibly matching TRBD1 (6 bases). TRBV23-1 has ORF status, its function being uncertain. The CDR3 totals 17 residues. Trimming took off 4 bases at V and 0 bases at J, with 16 bases between the two ends. The CDR3 reads CASSRMTGTYSNQPQHF. The CDR3 DNA reads TGCGCCAGCAGTCGTATGACAGGAACTTATAGCAATCAGCCCCAGCATTTT.

This clonotype showed up many times. The chain is built from TRBV7-2 and TRBJ1-5; TRBD1 is a possible D gene (6 bases). This CDR3 is built from 16 residues. V was shortened by 3 bases and J by 2 bases, with 14 bases between the two germline ends. CDR1 and CDR2 from the germline V gene are SGHTA and FQGNSA. CDR3 DNA: TGTGCCAGCAGCTTGAGGGGGAGGGGAGGCAATCAGCCCCAGCATTTT. It is translated as CASSLRGRGGNQPQHF.

This clonotype was seen ten or more times. This chain uses TRBV7-9 with TRBJ2-5; no firm D call. This CDR3 has 15 residues. Germline V CDR1 and CDR2: SEHNR, FQNEAQ (reference sequence). Trimming pared 5 bases from V and 4 bases from J, leaving 17 bases between. CDR3 sequence (DNA): TGTGCCAGCAGCAAAGGTAGCTGGGTAGTAGAGACCCAGTACTTC. Residues: CASSKGSWVVETQYF.

Many counts were recorded for this clonotype. The V gene is TRBV6-2 or TRBV6-3, the J gene TRBJ1-4; tentatively, D is TRBD1 (5 bases). Germline V lookup: CDR1 MNHEY, CDR2 SVGEGT. The V end lost 4 bases, the J end lost 5 bases, and 14 bases lay between the germline ends. The CDR3 has 15 amino acids. The chain's CDR3 is CASSFLGTDNEKLFF. DNA for the CDR3: TGTGCCAGCAGTTTCCTCGGGACGGACAATGAAAAACTGTTTTTT.

This clonotype occurred many times. The rearrangement joins TRBV7-3 to TRBJ2-6, with D tentatively TRBD1 (5 bases). In germline, CDR1 is SGHTA, CDR2 FQGTGA. Trimming cost V 4 bases and J 1 base, with 20 bases left between them. The CDR3 sequence is 19 residues long. The CDR3: CASSSDRGYYKSGANVLTF. CDR3 nucleotide sequence: TGTGCCAGCAGCTCAGACAGAGGTTATTACAAATCTGGGGCCAACGTCCTGACTTTC.

There are many counts of this clonotype. The chain employs TRBV28 and TRBJ2-7; tentative D call: TRBD2 (5 bases). The CDR3 is 15 residues long. V lost 8 bases and J lost 3, with 20 bases in between. The V gene's germline CDR1 is MDHEN and CDR2 SYDVKM. The CDR3 loop is CASSPLTYGDYEQYF. The CDR3 DNA is TGTGCCAGCTCCCCTTTGACCTACGGGGACTACGAGCAGTACTTC. Full variable domain (remainder filled in from reference TRBV28 and TRBJ2-7): DVKVTQSSRYLVKRTGEKVFLECVQDMDHENMFWYRQDPGLGLRLIYFSYDVKMKEKGDIPEGYSVSREKKERFSLILESASTNQTSMYLCASSPLTYGDYEQYFGPGTRLTVT.

In its sample, this clonotype was seen many times. CDR3 nucleotide sequence: TGTGCCAGCAGCTTAAGGTTCGGGGGAGCTAACTATGGCTACACCTTC. Protein sequence: CASSLRFGGANYGYTF. The chain carries TRBV7-2 and TRBJ1-2, with D perhaps matching TRBD1 (5 bases). CDR1 and CDR2 from the germline V gene are SGHTA and FQGNSA. This CDR3 has 16 residues. Deletions cut 2 bases from V and 0 bases from J, with 13 bases between.

This clonotype was counted at least ten times. The V gene is TRBV6-2 or TRBV6-3, the J gene TRBJ2-7; the D gene is possibly TRBD1 (5 bases). This CDR3 is 15 amino acids long. Trimming took off 2 bases at V and 0 bases at J, with 11 bases between the two ends. The germline gives CDR1 MNHEY, CDR2 SVGEGT. The CDR3 sequence is CASSYDRPSSYEQYF. The CDR3 DNA reads as TGTGCCAGCAGTTACGACAGACCTAGCTCCTACGAGCAGTACTTC.

This sequence joins TRBV27 and TRBJ2-7, with D unresolved. With 4 bases removed from V and 0 bases from J, the gap between germline ends came to 7 bases. This CDR3 contains 13 residues. In germline, CDR1 is MNHEY, CDR2 SMNVEV (reference sequence). DNA of the CDR3: TGTGCCAGCAGTTCTGGTTCCTCCTACGAGCAGTACTTC. Translating it yields CASSSGSSYEQYF.

This clonotype was recorded at least ten times. This chain uses TRBV4-3 with TRBJ1-1; possible D gene TRBD1, 6 bases. Trimming removed 5 bases from V and 4 bases from J, with 20 bases in between. The CDR3 length is 16 residues. The germline V gene encodes CDR1 LGHNA and CDR2 YSLEER. As DNA, the CDR3 is TGCGCCAGCAGCTACTCTGGGGGGGGGGCTGGCACTGAAGCTTTCTTT. As protein: CASSYSGGGAGTEAFF.

This clonotype has a count of ten or more. The chain recombines TRBV30 with TRBJ2-7; tentative D call: TRBD2 (7 bases). From germline, CDR1 is GTSNPN and CDR2 SVGIG (reference sequence). V was trimmed by 2 bases and J by 7 bases, leaving 18 bases between them. The CDR3 contains 14 residues. CDR3 residues: CAWSTKGGLGEQYF. The CDR3 DNA reads TGTGCCTGGAGTACGAAGGGGGGGCTAGGAGAGCAGTACTTC. The full variable domain, in which reference TRBV30 and TRBJ2-7 provide the parts outside the CDR3, is SQTIHQWPATLVQPVGSPLSLECTVEGTSNPNLYWYRQAAGRGLQLLFYSVGIGQISSEVPQNLSASRPQDRQFILSSKKLLLSDSGFYLCAWSTKGGLGEQYFGPGTRLTVT.

This clonotype has a count of ten or more. The V and J genes are TRBV7-8 and TRBJ2-3, with D perhaps matching TRBD1 (6 bases). V was pared by 1 base and J by 3 bases, with 17 bases between. Germline V gives CDR1 SGHVS, CDR2 FQNEAQ. The CDR3 is 17 residues long. CDR3 in DNA: TGTGCCAGCAGCTTAGGAAGTCGGCAGGGGCAGACAGATACGCAGTATTTT. Translation: CASSLGSRQGQTDTQYF.

This clonotype occurred a few times. The V and J genes are TRBV2 and TRBJ2-1; perhaps TRBD2 as D (5 bases). The CDR3 runs to 16 residues. Per germline, CDR1 SNHLY and CDR2 FYNNEI. V lost 5 bases and J lost 3, with 17 bases in between. CDR3 coding DNA: TGTGCCAGCAGTCCCCCCGGAACGGGGATCTACAATGAGCAGTTCTTC. This codes for CASSPPGTGIYNEQFF.

The V and J genes are TRBV9 and TRBJ1-1; D gene unclear. Germline CDR1 SGDLS, CDR2 YYNGEE. V lost 0 bases and J lost 0, with 9 bases in between. There are 15 residues in the CDR3. CDR3 coding DNA: TGTGCCAGCAGCGTAGTGGCAGCCTTGAACACTGAAGCTTTCTTT. This sequence encodes CASSVVAALNTEAFF.

A note on this clonotype: A read error may account for a junction end that differs from germline. J is TRBJ2-1 and V is TRBV20-1, with D uncertain. CDR3 length: 12 residues. Germline CDR1 and CDR2: DFQATT and SNEGSKA (reference sequence). CDR3 sequence (DNA): TGCAGTGCTATCACCGGAAGCAATGAGCAGATCTTC. Protein product: CSAITGSNEQIF.